The present T cell receptor (beta chain) was sequenced within a study of beta chain features in type 1 diabetes. Whole-study context: Cell yields, age and gender were similar between patients and healthy donors. Study-wide results and limits: Using cDNA template may skew counts toward highly expressing activated cells. The naive, central memory and Treg TCRB repertoires showed an apparent similarity that was greater among patients than among healthy donors.

Points on this clone: Antigen specificity is unknown.

Sorting gave populations that all exceeded 98% purity. The study reverse transcribed the entire isolated RNA, so it sequenced expressed TCRB transcripts. Profiled with immunoSEQ multiplex PCR; TCRdb holds only in-frame clones, not every one. The table has roughly 240,000 clones, under 70% seen once. CDR3 length: 13 residues. Looked up from germline, CDR1 is GTSNPN and CDR2 is SVGIG (reference sequence). Trimming stripped 3 bases from V and 3 bases from J, with 12 bases between. This chain links TRBV30 with TRBJ2-7; unclear D gene. Sample: naive CD4+ T cells from blood. The origin of this receptor is a man aged 25-45 years in good health. The CDR3 nucleotides are TGTGCCTGGAGAATTCCCCCGGGCTACGAGCAGTACTTC. It specifies CAWRIPPGYEQYF. Using reference TRBV30 and TRBJ2-7 for the parts outside the CDR3, the full variable domain is SQTIHQWPATLVQPVGSPLSLECTVEGTSNPNLYWYRQAAGRGLQLLFYSVGIGQISSEVPQNLSASRPQDRQFILSSKKLLLSDSGFYLCAWRIPPGYEQYFGPGTRLTVT.